This is a list of T cell receptor beta chains from one sample in a study of identical twins. TCRdb used MiXCR to reprocess the 5' RACE reads, holding one entry per CDR3 protein. The sample includes 650,000 to 800,000 distinct CDR3 sequences, around 8.6% seen only once; the top ten take 0.75% to 1%. This same sample was also taken into another study, of yellow fever vaccine responses in identical twins.

What was sequenced was PBMCs. The receptors here all came from a woman between 18 and 29 years old in good health. The CDR3 runs from the conserved cysteine through the conserved F or W. The D gene is left open where the match is weak. Size is omitted from some rows. Given values are once, few, many or a class for expanded clones.

many	TRBV29-1	NA	TRBJ2-3	TGCAGCGTTGAACCGGGACGGCAGAGCACAGATACGCAGTATTTT	CSVEPGRQSTDTQYF
NA	TRBV6-2/TRBV6-3	NA	TRBJ2-5	TGTGCCAGCAGCAACACCAATAAGTGGGAGACCCAGTACTTC	CASSNTNKWETQYF
NA	TRBV5-1	NA	TRBJ2-7	TGCGCCAGCAATAACAGGGGGGGGACCTACGAGCAGTACTTC	CASNNRGGTYEQYF
NA	TRBV7-2	TRBD1	TRBJ2-1	TGTGCCAGCAGACGACCAGGGGGCTCCTACAATGAGCAGTTCTTC	CASRRPGGSYNEQFF
NA	TRBV6-1	NA	TRBJ2-1	TGTGCCAGCAGTGAAATTTTCCCTGGATACAATGAGCAGTTCTTC	CASSEIFPGYNEQFF
NA	TRBV12-3/TRBV12-4	TRBD1	TRBJ2-7	TGTGCCAGCAGTAAGACAGGGGGGGGGCTCGAGCAGTACTTC	CASSKTGGGLEQYF
few	TRBV2	TRBD2	TRBJ2-3	TGTGCCAGCAGTGCAGGACTAGTGGGCACAGATACGCAGTATTTT	CASSAGLVGTDTQYF
NA	TRBV11-2	NA	TRBJ2-3	TGTGCCAGCAGCTTAAATCGGGGGAAGCGGCAGGAAGATACGCAGTATTTT	CASSLNRGKRQEDTQYF
few	TRBV29-1	NA	TRBJ1-1	TGCAGCGCCACGAGATCGAACACTGAAGCTTTCTTT	CSATRSNTEAFF
many	TRBV18	NA	TRBJ1-5	TGTGCCAGCTCACCGGACTCCGGGACAAATAGCAATCAGCCCCAGCATTTT	CASSPDSGTNSNQPQHF
NA	TRBV5-1	TRBD1	TRBJ2-3	TGCGCCAGCAGCCGTTCGGGACAGGGGGAAACAGATACGCAGTATTTT	CASSRSGQGETDTQYF
few	TRBV28	NA	TRBJ2-5	TGTGCCAGCAGGGGGGACATACAAGAGATTGCCCAGTACTTC	CASRGDIQEIAQYF
NA	TRBV14	TRBD2	TRBJ2-1	TGTGCCAGCAGCCCCTTTCTAGCGGGGGAGAGGGGCAATGAGCAGTTCTTC	CASSPFLAGERGNEQFF
NA	TRBV7-3	NA	TRBJ2-5	TGTGCCAGCAGCTTGGGCAAATCCCCCCCCGAGACCCAGTACTTC	CASSLGKSPPETQYF
many	TRBV6-6	TRBD2	TRBJ2-7	TGTGCCAGCAGCACTAGCGGGAGTGGGCAGCAGTACTTC	CASSTSGSGQQYF
NA	TRBV6-5	NA	TRBJ2-7	TGTGCCAGCAGTTACTCGGAGGCGAGCTCCTACGAGCAGTACTTC	CASSYSEASSYEQYF